Following are 7 T cell receptor beta chains from one sample sequenced in a study of blood T cell repertoires in COVID-19. Sequencing used immunoSEQ multiplex PCR; TCRdb keeps in-frame clones, though not all of them. The table records more than 200,000 clones, around 90% of them present only once. What was sequenced was peripheral blood. Receptors were obtained from a human donor in a cohort sampled during active COVID-19.

This sequence joins TRBV7-8 and TRBJ2-7; D perhaps matches TRBD2 (5 bases). Per germline, CDR1 SGHVS and CDR2 FQNEAQ. The CDR3 spans 12 residues. Trimming took 5 bases from V and 2 from J, leaving 7 bases between them. The chain's CDR3 is CASSQLAYEQYF. CDR3 coding DNA: TGTGCCAGCAGCCAACTAGCCTACGAGCAGTACTTC.

The rearrangement joins TRBV27 to TRBJ2-7; 14 bases are a match to TRBD2. The J segment lost 2 bases and the V segment lost 5 bases, leaving 2 bases of the junction unmatched. Per the germline V gene, CDR1 is MNHEY and CDR2 is SMNVEV (reference sequence). The CDR3 sequence is 15 residues long. For the CDR3, the DNA is TGTGCCAGCAGTAGACTAGCGGGAGGGCCCTACGAGCAGTACTTC. Its protein product is CASSRLAGGPYEQYF.

This chain links TRBV5-4 with TRBJ1-1; 9 bases are shared with TRBD1. The germline V gene encodes CDR1 SGHNT and CDR2 YYREEE (reference sequence). CDR3 size: 14 residues. The J segment lost 4 bases and the V segment lost 1 base, leaving 2 bases of the junction unmatched. CDR3 amino acids: CASSLRQGGTEAFF. The CDR3 nucleotides read TGTGCCAGCAGCTTGAGACAGGGGGGCACTGAAGCTTTCTTT.

This clone was found a few times. This chain joins TRBV4-3 and TRBJ2-7; no reliable D call. V dropped 2 bases and J dropped 5 bases, with 10 bases sitting between them. The germline gives CDR1 LGHNA, CDR2 YSLEER. This CDR3 region has 13 residues. CDR3 region: CASSQSVSDEQYF. CDR3 nucleotide sequence: TGCGCCAGCAGCCAATCCGTCAGCGACGAGCAGTACTTC.

V usage is TRBV18 and J usage is TRBJ2-5; D not certain. The V and J ends lost 4 bases and 2 bases respectively, with 8 bases between them. The CDR3 sequence is 13 residues long. Per germline, CDR1 KGHSH and CDR2 LQKENI. This CDR3 reads CASSLLEQETQYF. The CDR3 bases are TGTGCCAGCTCACTTCTAGAGCAAGAGACCCAGTACTTC.

The chain couples TRBV11-2 to TRBJ2-1, with 11 bases identical to TRBD2. Germline CDR1 is SGHAT and CDR2 is FQNNGV. The CDR3 runs 14 residues. V dropped 9 bases and J dropped 2; count of bases not matched to a gene: 3. The CDR3 reads CASLAGGPYNEQFF. Here the CDR3 DNA reads TGTGCCAGTCTAGCGGGGGGCCCCTACAATGAGCAGTTCTTC.

This clone was detected a few times. J is TRBJ2-6 and V is TRBV6-1; D remains ambiguous. The V gene's germline CDR1 is MNHNS and CDR2 SASEGT. The CDR3 runs to 15 residues. Trimming took 3 bases from V and 3 from J, leaving 9 bases between them. For the CDR3, the DNA is TGTGCCAGCAGTGACAAGTTACATGGGGCCAACGTCCTGACTTTC. Amino acids: CASSDKLHGANVLTF.